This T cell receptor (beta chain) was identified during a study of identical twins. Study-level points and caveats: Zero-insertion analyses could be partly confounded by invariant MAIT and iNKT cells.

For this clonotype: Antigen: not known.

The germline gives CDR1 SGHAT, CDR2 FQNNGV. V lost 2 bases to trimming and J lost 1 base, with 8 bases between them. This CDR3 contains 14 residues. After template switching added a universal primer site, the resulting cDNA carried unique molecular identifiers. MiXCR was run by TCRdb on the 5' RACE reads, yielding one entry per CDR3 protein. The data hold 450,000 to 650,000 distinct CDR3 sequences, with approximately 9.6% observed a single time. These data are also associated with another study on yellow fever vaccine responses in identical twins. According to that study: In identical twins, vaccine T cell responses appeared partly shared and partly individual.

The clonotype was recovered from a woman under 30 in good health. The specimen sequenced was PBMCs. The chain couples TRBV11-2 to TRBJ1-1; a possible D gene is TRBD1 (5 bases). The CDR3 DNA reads TGTGCCAGCAGCTTAAACGGGGCGAACACTGAAGCTTTCTTT. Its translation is CASSLNGANTEAFF.